This TCR beta chain was retrieved from a study of PD-L1 blockade in urothelial cancer. Time point indicated: pretreatment peripheral blood. The cohort comprised individuals with locally advanced or metastatic urothelial carcinoma. The repertoire was sequenced with immunoSEQ multiplex PCR; TCRdb's copy has only in-frame clones and lacks some. Of about 51,000 clones in the sample, more than 70% are singletons; the top ten hold approximately 21%. V lost 5 bases and J 0 bases, leaving 19 bases between the germline ends. CDR1 and CDR2 (germline): MRHNA, SNTAGT. There are 17 residues in the CDR3. The chain combines TRBV6-4 with TRBJ1-2, with D perhaps matching TRBD1 (6 bases). This material consisted of PBMCs, taken around atezolizumab (anti-PD-L1) treatment. This clonotype was obtained from a man aged 55 to 70 with urothelial cancer. CDR3 bases: TGTGCCAGCAGTAAGGACCCGGGGGGCCGATCTAACTATGGCTACACCTTC. As protein: CASSKDPGGRSNYGYTF.